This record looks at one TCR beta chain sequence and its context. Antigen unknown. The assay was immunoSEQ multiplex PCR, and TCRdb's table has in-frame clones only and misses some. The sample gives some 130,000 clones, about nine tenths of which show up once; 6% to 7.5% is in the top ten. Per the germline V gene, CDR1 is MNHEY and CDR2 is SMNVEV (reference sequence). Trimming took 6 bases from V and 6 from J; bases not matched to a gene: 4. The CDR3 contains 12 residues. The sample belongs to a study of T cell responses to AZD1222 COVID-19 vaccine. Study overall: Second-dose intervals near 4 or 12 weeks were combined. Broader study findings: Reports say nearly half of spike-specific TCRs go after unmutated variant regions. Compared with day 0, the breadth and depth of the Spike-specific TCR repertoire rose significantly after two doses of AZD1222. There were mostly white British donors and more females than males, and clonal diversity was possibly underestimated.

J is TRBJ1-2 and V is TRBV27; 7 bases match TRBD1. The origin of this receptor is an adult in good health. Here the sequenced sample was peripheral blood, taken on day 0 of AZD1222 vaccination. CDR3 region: CASSLRGDGYTF. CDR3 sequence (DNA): TGTGCCAGCAGCCTCAGGGGGGATGGCTACACCTTC.